This T cell receptor (beta chain) stems from a study of CD8 T cells in Susac syndrome. The wider study: Of the sequenced Susac syndrome patients, more than five had active disease and about eight were in remission. Study results and limitations: The number of individuals included in the study's TCR sequencing and HLA analysis was acknowledged as relatively small.

Regarding this clonotype: Its antigen remains unknown.

It was with random hexamers that about 0.45 to 1 ug RNA was reverse transcribed. TCRdb fed the immunoSEQ multiplex PCR reads into MiXCR, producing one record per CDR3 protein. The sample includes tens of thousands of distinct CDR3 sequences, roughly 93% of them seen just once. The clonotype was recovered from a human donor with Susac syndrome. Sequences were obtained from CD4+ T cells from PBMCs.

The CDR3 loop reads CASSFRDRGTEAFF. CDR3 in DNA: TGTGCCAGCAGCTTCCGGGACAGGGGGACCGAAGCTTTCTTT. The chain uses TRBV7-9 and TRBJ1-1; 11 bases are shared with TRBD1. The germline V gene has CDR1 SEHNR and CDR2 FQNEAQ (reference sequence). J gave up 8 bases and V 3 bases, and 5 bases lay outside the gene matches. The CDR3 has 14 amino acids.